The 26 T cell receptor beta chains below were found in one sample sequenced in a study of cytomegalovirus exposure and HLA in healthy donors (dated by TCRdb to about 2017). The receptor library was made with the immunoSEQ multiplex PCR assay. For the multiplex PCR, a mixture combining 60 forward primers for TCR Vbeta segments and 13 reverse primers for TCR Jbeta segments was used. TCRdb obtained this table from immuneACCESS and retained in-frame rearrangements with V and J assigned. These tables miss some clones; where compared with another copy, unresolved V genes account for less than half of the shortfall, and the remainder is unexplained. Here the sample has roughly 200,000 clones; 70% to 80% occur a single time. The ten largest clones capture about 2.1% of the sample. Sequencing used PBMCs. The receptor set was obtained from a man under 40 in good health and CMV-seronegative.

This clone has a single count. The chain recombines TRBV5-1 with TRBJ2-7; 7 nucleotides match TRBD2. The germline V gene has CDR1 SGHRS and CDR2 YFSETQ. CDR3 length: 13 residues. The V gene end was trimmed by 5 bases and the J gene end by 0 bases; junction bases not matched to a gene: 2. The CDR3 region is CASRWDYSYEQYF. For the CDR3, the DNA is TGCGCCAGCAGGTGGGACTACTCCTACGAGCAGTACTTC.

This chain connects TRBV6-1 to TRBJ1-3; D might be TRBD1 (5 bases). Trimming removed 3 bases from V and 2 bases from J, with 8 bases in between. The CDR3 has 14 residues. Germline CDR1 reads MNHNS; CDR2 reads SASEGT. DNA of the CDR3: TGTGCCAGCAGTGAGGGCAGGGCTGGAAACACCATATATTTT. Protein product: CASSEGRAGNTIYF.

This clone was observed a few times. The V and J genes are TRBV29-1 and TRBJ1-2; D is unresolved. The CDR3 extends over 11 amino acids. V was trimmed by 3 bases and J by 4 bases, leaving 6 bases between them. Germline CDR1 SQVTM, CDR2 ANQGSEA. Here the CDR3 reads CSVDGPYGYTF. CDR3 sequence (DNA): TGCAGCGTTGATGGCCCCTATGGCTACACCTTC.

This clone was seen more than once but under ten times. The chain carries TRBV6-1 and TRBJ1-4; no firm D call. This CDR3 has 15 residues. Trimming removed 3 bases from V and 10 bases from J, with 18 bases in between. The germline CDR1 and CDR2 sequences are MNHNS and SASEGT. The CDR3 DNA reads as TGTGCCAGCAGTGACACTAGCTCGACCGGCGGAAAACTGTTTTTT. It specifies CASSDTSSTGGKLFF.

This chain uses TRBV6-6 with TRBJ2-2, with TRBD2 matching 7 bases. Germline V gene sequence: CDR1 MNHNY, CDR2 SVGAGI (reference sequence). This CDR3 is built from 16 residues. The V gene end was trimmed by 0 bases and the J gene end by 5 bases; junction bases not matched to a gene: 6. CDR3 nucleotide sequence: TGTGCCAGCAGTTACTCGTTCGCGGGGGAAACCGGGGAGCTGTTTTTT. Translation gives CASSYSFAGETGELFF.

This chain uses TRBV18 with TRBJ1-6; 8 nucleotides align to TRBD1. This CDR3 is 18 amino acids long. CDR1 KGHSH and CDR2 LQKENI come from the germline V gene. Trimming at V came to 6 bases and at J to 0 bases, leaving 10 bases not matched to a gene. This CDR3 is CASSPRDRSSSYNSPLHF. CDR3 coding DNA: TGTGCCAGCTCTCCCAGGGACAGGTCGAGCTCCTATAATTCACCCCTCCACTTT. Looking up the rest from reference TRBV18 and TRBJ1-6 gives the full variable domain: NAGVMQNPRHLVRRRGQEARLRCSPMKGHSHVYWYRQLPEEGLKFMVYLQKENIIDESGMPKERFSAEFPKEGPSILRIQQVVRGDSAAYFCASSPRDRSSSYNSPLHFGNGTRLTVT.

This chain uses TRBV4-1 with TRBJ2-7; TRBD2 matches at 9 bases. This CDR3 has 14 residues. CDR1 and CDR2 (germline): MGHRA, YSYEKL. The trim removed 1 base at V and 6 bases at J, leaving 4 bases unmatched. CDR3 sequence reads: CASSQAGGRAEQYF. The CDR3 DNA reads as TGCGCCAGCAGCCAAGCCGGCGGGAGGGCCGAGCAGTACTTC.

CDR3 sequence (DNA): TGTGCCAGCAGTCCCGGGACAGATAATTCACCCCTCCACTTT. Amino acids: CASSPGTDNSPLHF. The chain is built from TRBV6-5 and TRBJ1-6; 7 bases agree with TRBD1. Germline trimming cut 5 bases from V and 5 bases from J; bases unmatched to any gene: 3. The CDR3 totals 14 residues. Germline V CDR1 and CDR2: MNHEY, SVGAGI.

The chain links TRBV28 to TRBJ2-7, with D possibly matching TRBD1 (7 bases). Looked up from germline, CDR1 is MDHEN and CDR2 is SYDVKM. The CDR3 totals 15 residues. V lost 3 bases, J lost 3 bases, and 15 bases lay in between. The chain's CDR3 is CASSFGGQKVYEQYF. The CDR3 DNA reads as TGTGCCAGCAGTTTCGGGGGACAGAAAGTCTACGAGCAGTACTTC.

This chain joins TRBV5-1 and TRBJ1-6; D is possibly TRBD1 (6 bases). V was trimmed by 1 base and J by 4 bases, leaving 9 bases between them. Per germline, CDR1 SGHRS and CDR2 YFSETQ. The CDR3 covers 15 residues. CDR3 loop: CASSLQGSYNSPLHF. The CDR3 DNA is TGCGCCAGCAGCTTGCAGGGGTCGTATAATTCACCCCTCCACTTT.

This clone was detected only a few times. The chain uses TRBV6-1 and TRBJ1-1, with a weak D call TRBD1 (6 bases). This CDR3 region has 14 residues. The ends were cut back, 5 bases at V and 9 bases at J, with 19 bases in the middle. Per the germline V gene, CDR1 is MNHNS and CDR2 is SASEGT. The CDR3 region has the DNA TGTGCCAGCAGTCACCTTATGGACAGCGCCAAAGCTTTCTTT. Amino acids: CASSHLMDSAKAFF.

The chain is built from TRBV28 and TRBJ2-5, with 7 nucleotides matching TRBD1. Germline-derived CDR1 and CDR2 are MDHEN and SYDVKM. Losses at the gene ends were 6 bases for V and 5 bases for J; bases not matched to a gene: 9. This CDR3 comprises 14 residues. CDR3: CASSATGVRETQYF. For the CDR3, the DNA is TGTGCCAGCAGCGCCACAGGGGTTCGGGAGACCCAGTACTTC.

This chain uses TRBV11-2 with TRBJ2-1; 10 bases align to TRBD2. This CDR3 contains 15 residues. With V trimmed by 5 bases and J by 7 bases, 8 bases remained unmatched. In germline, CDR1 is SGHAT, CDR2 FQNNGV. CDR3 nucleotide sequence: TGTGCCAGCAGCCGGACTAGCGGCTCAGGGAATGAGCAGTTCTTC. It encodes CASSRTSGSGNEQFF.

This chain joins TRBV28 and TRBJ2-7; TRBD1 matches at 9 bases. The CDR3 is 16 amino acids. Per germline, CDR1 MDHEN and CDR2 SYDVKM. With V trimmed by 4 bases and J by 7 bases, 14 bases remained unmatched. CDR3 in amino acids: CASSWGGGTGIFEQYF. The CDR3 DNA is TGTGCCAGCAGTTGGGGTGGTGGGACAGGGATTTTTGAGCAGTACTTC.

This chain joins TRBV6-1 and TRBJ2-7; D not resolved. Between the trimmed V and J ends, which lost 3 bases and 2 bases, there was a span of 8 bases. The CDR3 spans 13 residues. CDR1 MNHNS and CDR2 SASEGT come from the germline V gene. CDR3 region: CASSDGRPYEQYF. CDR3 nucleotides: TGTGCCAGCAGTGACGGCAGGCCCTACGAGCAGTACTTC.

The J gene is TRBJ2-3, the V gene TRBV28; a possible D gene is TRBD1 (5 bases). CDR1 and CDR2 (germline): MDHEN, SYDVKM. This CDR3 has 15 residues. Deletions cut 4 bases from V and 0 bases from J, with 11 bases between. This CDR3 reads CASSSRTLSTDTQYF. The CDR3 DNA follows: TGTGCCAGCAGTTCCCGGACACTTAGCACAGATACGCAGTATTTT.

The V gene is TRBV28, the J gene TRBJ1-4, with D tentatively TRBD1 (6 bases). Trimming removed 1 base from V and 3 bases from J, with 12 bases in between. The CDR3 length is 16 residues. Per the germline V gene, CDR1 is MDHEN and CDR2 is SYDVKM. CDR3 sequence (DNA): TGTGCCAGCAGTTTATCCGGGACAAACTCTAATGAAAAACTGTTTTTT. Its protein is CASSLSGTNSNEKLFF.

This clone was seen a single time. The V and J genes are TRBV5-4 and TRBJ1-2; D is perhaps TRBD1 (5 bases). The CDR3 is 14 amino acids. The V gene lost 4 bases and the J gene lost 6 bases, with 16 bases spanning the gap. The germline CDR1 and CDR2 sequences are SGHNT and YYREEE (reference sequence). The CDR3 nucleotides read TGTGCCAGCAGCCCCCGGAGCAGGGAGGATGGCTACACCTTC. Residues: CASSPRSREDGYTF.

The chain couples TRBV27 to TRBJ2-1; 12 nucleotides match TRBD2. The CDR3 is 14 residues long. Germline V gives CDR1 MNHEY, CDR2 SMNVEV (reference sequence). J lost 10 bases, V lost 5 bases, and 6 bases had no gene match. CDR3 in amino acids: CASSTGLAGWEQFF. In DNA form, the CDR3 reads TGTGCCAGCAGTACGGGACTAGCGGGTTGGGAGCAGTTCTTC.

J is TRBJ1-1 and V is TRBV29-1; weak D call: TRBD1 (6 bases). Trimming shortened V by 7 bases and J by 0 bases, and 12 bases separated the two germline ends. The CDR3 has 13 residues. Per the germline V gene, CDR1 is SQVTM and CDR2 is ANQGSEA. This chain's CDR3 is CSAETGMNTEAFF. CDR3 DNA: TGCAGCGCAGAGACAGGCATGAACACTGAAGCTTTCTTT.

CDR3 bases: TGTGCCAGCAGCGGAGTTTTAAGGACAGGGGAAGAGACCCAGTACTTC. It translates to CASSGVLRTGEETQYF. The rearrangement uses TRBV28 and TRBJ2-5, with TRBD1 identical over 9 bases. The CDR3 totals 16 residues. The germline gives CDR1 MDHEN, CDR2 SYDVKM. Trimming cost V 6 bases and J 3 bases; bases outside gene matches: 11.

This clone was seen a handful of times. The J gene is TRBJ2-1, the V gene TRBV5-6; D uncertain. Germline V gene lookup returns CDR1 SGHDT and CDR2 YYEEEE. The V and J ends lost 0 bases and 7 bases respectively, with 11 bases between them. This CDR3 region has 14 residues. The CDR3: CASSLVFRSNEQFF. The DNA of the CDR3 is TGTGCCAGCAGCTTGGTTTTTCGGAGTAATGAGCAGTTCTTC.

V and J are TRBV23-1 and TRBJ1-2; D unclear. TRBV23-1 falls under the ORF class, with uncertain function. CDR3 length: 15 residues. V was cut by 0 bases and J by 10 bases, with 18 bases left in between. DNA for the CDR3: TGCGCCAGCAGTCAATCCGGCAGGCGGGATCAAGACTACACCTTC. Protein: CASSQSGRRDQDYTF.

CDR3 loop: CASSLSGGLSQPQHF. The CDR3 region has the DNA TGCGCCAGCAGCTTGTCAGGGGGTTTAAGTCAGCCCCAGCATTTT. V is TRBV5-1 and J is TRBJ1-5; 7 bases are shared with TRBD1. Trimming took 1 base from V and 6 from J; bases not matched to a gene: 7. The CDR3 spans 15 residues. Looked up from germline, CDR1 is SGHRS and CDR2 is YFSETQ.

V is TRBV28 and J is TRBJ1-1; D is ambiguous. Germline CDR1 and CDR2: MDHEN and SYDVKM. The CDR3 is made up of 13 amino acids. Trimming cost V 4 bases and J 0 bases, with 6 bases left between them. CDR3 bases: TGTGCCAGCAGTTCCCTCTTGAACACTGAAGCTTTCTTT. Encoded protein: CASSSLLNTEAFF.

In this sample, this clone turned up a few times. The rearrangement uses TRBV28 and TRBJ2-5; D is unresolved. Germline CDR1 reads MDHEN; CDR2 reads SYDVKM. The CDR3 spans 15 residues. The V end was cut by 5 bases, the J end by 8 bases, with 21 bases between. CDR3 nucleotide sequence: TGTGCCAGCAGTCTATCCCGGCCGGTAGGAGTAACCCAGTACTTC. This translates into CASSLSRPVGVTQYF.